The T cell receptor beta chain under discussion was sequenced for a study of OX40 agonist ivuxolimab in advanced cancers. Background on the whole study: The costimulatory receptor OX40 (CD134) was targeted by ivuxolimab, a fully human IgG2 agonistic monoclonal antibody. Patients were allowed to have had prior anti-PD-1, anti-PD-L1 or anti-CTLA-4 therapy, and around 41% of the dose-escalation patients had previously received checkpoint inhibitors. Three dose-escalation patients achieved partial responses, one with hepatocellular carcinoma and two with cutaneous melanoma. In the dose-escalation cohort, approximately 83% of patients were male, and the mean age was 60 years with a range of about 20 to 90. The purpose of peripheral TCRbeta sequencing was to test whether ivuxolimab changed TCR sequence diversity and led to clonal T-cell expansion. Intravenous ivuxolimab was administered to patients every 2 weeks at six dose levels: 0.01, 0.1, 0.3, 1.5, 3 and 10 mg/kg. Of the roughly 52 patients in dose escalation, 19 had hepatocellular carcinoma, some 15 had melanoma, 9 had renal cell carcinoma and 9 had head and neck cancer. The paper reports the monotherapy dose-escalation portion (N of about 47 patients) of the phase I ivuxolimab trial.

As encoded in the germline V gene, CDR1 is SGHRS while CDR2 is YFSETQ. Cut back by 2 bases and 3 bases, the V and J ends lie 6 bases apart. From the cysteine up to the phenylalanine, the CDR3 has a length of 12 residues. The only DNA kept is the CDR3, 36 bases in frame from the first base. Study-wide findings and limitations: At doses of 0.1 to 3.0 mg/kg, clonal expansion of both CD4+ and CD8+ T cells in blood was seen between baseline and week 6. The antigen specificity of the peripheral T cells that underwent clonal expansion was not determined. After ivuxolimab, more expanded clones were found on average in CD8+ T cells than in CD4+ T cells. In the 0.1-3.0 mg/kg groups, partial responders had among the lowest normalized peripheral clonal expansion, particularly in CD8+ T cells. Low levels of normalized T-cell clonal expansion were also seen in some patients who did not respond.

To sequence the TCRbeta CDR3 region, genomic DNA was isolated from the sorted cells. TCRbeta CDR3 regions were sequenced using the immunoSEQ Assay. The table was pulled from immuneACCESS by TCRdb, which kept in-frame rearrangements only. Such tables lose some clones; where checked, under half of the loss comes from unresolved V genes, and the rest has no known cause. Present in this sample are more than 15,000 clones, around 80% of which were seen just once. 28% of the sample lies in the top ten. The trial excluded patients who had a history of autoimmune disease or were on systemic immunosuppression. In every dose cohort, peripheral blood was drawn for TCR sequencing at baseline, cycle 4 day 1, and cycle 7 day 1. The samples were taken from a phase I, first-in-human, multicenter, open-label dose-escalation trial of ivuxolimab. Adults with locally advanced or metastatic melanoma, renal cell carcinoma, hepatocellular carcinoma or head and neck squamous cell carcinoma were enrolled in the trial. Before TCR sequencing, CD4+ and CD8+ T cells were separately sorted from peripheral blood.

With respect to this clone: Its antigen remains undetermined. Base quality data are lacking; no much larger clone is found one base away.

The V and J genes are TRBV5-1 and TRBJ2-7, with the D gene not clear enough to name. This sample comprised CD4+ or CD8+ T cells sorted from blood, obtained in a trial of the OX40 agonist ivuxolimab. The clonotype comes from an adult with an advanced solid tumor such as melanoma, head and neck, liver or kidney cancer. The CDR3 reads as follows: CASSFNSYEQYF. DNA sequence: TGCGCCAGCAGCTTCAACAGCTACGAGCAGTACTTC. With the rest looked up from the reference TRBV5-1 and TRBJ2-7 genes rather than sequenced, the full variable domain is KAGVTQTPRYLIKTRGQQVTLSCSPISGHRSVSWYQQTPGQGLQFLFEYFSETQRNKGNFPGRFSGRQFSNSRSEMNVSTLELGDSALYLCASSFNSYEQYFGPGTRLTVT.